In this sample, the clone carrying this T cell receptor beta chain turned up a few times. Each CDR3 protein is one row after TCRdb ran MiXCR on the RT-PCR reads. This table has fewer than 800,000 distinct CDR3 sequences, 13% to 15% appearing once. Germline lookup yields CDR1 DFQATT and CDR2 SNEGSKA (reference sequence). The CDR3 loop spans 13 amino acids. The V segment lost 6 bases and the J segment 7 bases; nucleotides outside the gene matches: 10. The receptor was isolated from a female donor in good health, serving as a healthy control. Sequencing was carried out using memory CD4+ T cells from blood. This chain joins TRBV20-1 and TRBJ1-1, with TRBD1 matching over 8 bases. CDR3 nucleotide sequence: TGCAGTGCGACCCCGGGACAGGTAGTTGAAGCTTTCTTT. Translation gives CSATPGQVVEAFF.